The text below deals with one T cell receptor beta chain. Authors' methods: The assay estimated nucleated cells by amplifying reference gene primers. Assay: immunoSEQ multiplex PCR; the TCRdb copy retains only in-frame clones and omits some. V and J calls and clone size are those listed in that table; D and trimming were worked out from the DNA. The table lists a few hundred thousand clones, more than 80% of them singletons, with about 1.2% in the top ten. CDR1 is MDHEN and CDR2 is SYDVKM in the germline V gene. The V gene end was trimmed by 4 bases and the J gene end by 7 bases; junction bases not matched to a gene: 18. The CDR3 contains 19 residues. The record originates from a study of blood T cell repertoires in COVID-19. Whole-study context: From T cells, B-cell-depleted T cells, or PBMCs came the material, which was cDNA or gDNA.

This TCR derives from a man in his forties or fifties with acute or convalescent COVID-19. The sequenced sample was peripheral blood. This chain links TRBV28 with TRBJ2-3; TRBD2 aligns across 12 bases. The CDR3 spells CASSSKLWTSGETGNTQYF. CDR3 nucleotide sequence: TGTGCCAGCAGTTCAAAATTGTGGACTAGCGGGGAGACGGGAAATACGCAGTATTTT. The whole variable domain, filled in from reference TRBV28 and TRBJ2-3, reads DVKVTQSSRYLVKRTGEKVFLECVQDMDHENMFWYRQDPGLGLRLIYFSYDVKMKEKGDIPEGYSVSREKKERFSLILESASTNQTSMYLCASSSKLWTSGETGNTQYFGPGTRLTVL.